This TCR beta chain comes out of a study of T cells in Graves' hyperthyroidism and ophthalmopathy. Study-level findings and limits: Most thyroid clonotypes with frequency above 0.001 were detected in blood.

Note on this clonotype: Its antigen is undetermined.

This CDR3 is built from 15 residues. The germline gives CDR1 MGHRA, CDR2 YSYEKL. V trimming: 2 bases; J trimming: 5 bases; junction bases outside the gene matches: 4. TCR beta CDR3 regions were amplified from RNA transcripts. HTBI primers were used for first-round RT-PCR of the TCR CDR3. TCRdb ran MiXCR on the multiplex PCR reads and lists one entry per CDR3 protein. The data show about 760,000 distinct CDR3 sequences, roughly a third seen once. The sequenced material came from blood. The rearrangement uses TRBV4-1 and TRBJ2-5, with TRBD2 identical over 11 bases. This receptor was obtained from a woman aged 40 to 50 with Graves' hyperthyroidism. The CDR3 DNA follows: TGCGCCAGCAGCCAAATTAGCGGGGGGGTGGAGACCCAGTACTTC. Protein: CASSQISGGVETQYF.